This T cell receptor beta chain was recorded in a study of Ad26.COV2.S vaccination and SARS-CoV-2 variants (dated by TCRdb to the early 2020s). With regard to the full study: Vaccine-arm donors were drawn from COV1001, a multicentre, randomized, double-blind, placebo-controlled phase I-IIa trial of Ad26.COV2.S in healthy adults. Ad26.COV2.S was administered intramuscularly at 5 x 10^10 or 1 x 10^11 viral particles, either as a single shot or as two shots given 56 days apart. TCRbeta repertoire sequencing served as the tool for gauging how specific and how broad the SARS-CoV-2-reactive T cell receptors were following Ad26.COV2.S vaccination. A total of 32 samples were included in the TCR-sequenced set, comprising roughly 20 Ad26.COV2.S vaccine recipients, 5 placebo recipients and 8 SARS-CoV-2 convalescent individuals. Participants in the trial were split at random into five groups of five each, receiving low-dose or high-dose Ad26.COV2.S once or twice, or else placebo on both occasions. Investigators remained blinded to trial group allocation during experiments and outcome assessment.

The immunoSEQ Assay was the method used to sequence TCRbeta CDR3 regions. After extraction, genomic DNA underwent amplification by bias-controlled multiplex PCR, followed by high-throughput sequencing. As for how the authors treated the data: To quantify the absolute abundance of each unique TCRbeta CDR3 region, sequences were collapsed and filtered. T cell fraction was estimated by normalization of TCRbeta template counts to usable DNA, with usable DNA being measured through amplification of reference genes present in all nucleated cells. Repertoire TCRs were annotated as SARS-CoV-2-specific by exact matching of V gene, CDR3 amino acid sequence and J gene to a known reactive TCR set. MIRA supplied the reference SARS-CoV-2 TCR set, which was filtered for enrichment in COVID-19-positive ImmuneCODE repertoires so that public or cross-reactive TCRs were removed. Based on the MIRA antigens, annotated TCRs were further analysed at the level of specific ORF or position within ORF. Depth was the summed frequency of annotated unique rearrangements, while breadth was defined as annotated unique rearrangements over total unique productive rearrangements. Two-sided Wilcoxon rank-sum tests were applied when comparing TCR breadth between groups. TCRdb retrieved this table from immuneACCESS and kept in-frame rearrangements only. Not all clones are present; in checked studies, unresolved V genes account for under half, and no reason is known for the remainder. V, J and clone size are taken as reported in that table, and D and trimming were inferred from the DNA itself. Recorded for this sample are some 320,000 clones; 86% of them occurred a single time. The biggest ten clones account for more than 1.5% of the sample.

Overall study outcomes, separate from this receptor: Comparable non-spike TCR breadth was observed between vaccine and placebo recipients, consistent with only spike being contained in the vaccine. It was noted by the authors that total T cell responses may have been underestimated by the TCR breadth and depth analyses. After vaccination, spike-specific CD8+ and CD4+ T cell responses were reported to show substantial breadth. The study lacked the statistical power to compare responses across vaccine doses or regimens. Higher spike-specific TCR breadth was observed in Ad26.COV2.S recipients than in placebo recipients (P = 0.0014).

The CDR3 starts with the cysteine, ends with the phenylalanine, and has 11 residues. Only CDR3 DNA is held: 33 bases, read in frame from base 1. V and J are truncated by 7 bases and 1 base respectively, leaving an intervening sequence of 5 bases. CDR1 and CDR2 were assigned from the germline V gene as MNHEY and SVGAGI. Per the publication, the treatment or condition label means: roughly 18 received Ad26.COV2.S at low or high dose, single or two shots; 5 received placebo; per-sample allocation not given. For vaccine and placebo recipients, repertoires were sequenced using samples collected on day 63 after the first injection. Between 29 July and 7 August 2020, Cohort 1b enrolled about 27 adults aged 18-55 years at one site in Boston, USA. As a vaccine, Ad26.COV2.S was a replication-incompetent adenovirus type 26 vector that expressed a prefusion-stabilized SARS-CoV-2 spike protein derived from the original Wuhan strain.

As to this clone: This clone's antigen is unknown. Base qualities are not at hand, and no much larger clone is one base apart.

This TCR came from a person between 18 and 59 years old who received the Ad26.COV2.S COVID-19 vaccine or a placebo. The chain joins TRBV6-5 to TRBJ2-7; too little of a D gene remains to name it. Here the sequenced sample was peripheral blood, taken in a trial of Ad26.COV2.S vaccine versus placebo. The CDR3 protein sequence reads: CASKRSYEQYF. DNA sequence: TGTGCCAGCAAGAGATCCTACGAGCAGTACTTC.